These T cell receptor beta chains were read from a single sample in a study of shared T cell receptors in the human thymus. Assay: immunoSEQ multiplex PCR; the TCRdb copy retains only in-frame clones and omits some. In the table there are about 380,000 clones, about 95% of which are singletons. Sequencing input: thymocytes. The receptors were gathered from a human donor. Both conserved end residues are part of each CDR3. D genes are given only for firm matches. Rows may omit the clone size; those that give it use once, few, many or a size class.

j_call clone_size d_call v_call cdr3_nt cdr3_aa
TRBJ1-5 NA TRBD1 TRBV19 TGTGCCAGTAGTATTCGGGAGGGACAGGGGCTCCATCAGCCCCAGCATTTT CASSIREGQGLHQPQHF
TRBJ2-3 NA TRBD1 TRBV4-1 TGCGCCAGCAGCCAAGCCCGGACAGGGGGCACAGATACGCAGTATTTT CASSQARTGGTDTQYF
TRBJ2-1 NA NA TRBV4-2 TGTGCCAGCAGCCAAGATGGTACCAAAAATGAGCAGTTCTTC CASSQDGTKNEQFF
TRBJ2-3 NA NA TRBV7-9 TGTGCCAGCAGCTTAGGTCCACCTAGCACAGATACGCAGTATTTT CASSLGPPSTDTQYF
TRBJ1-3 NA NA TRBV28 TGTGCCAGCAGTCCGACCGGGAAGCCCCCTCACTCTGGAAACACCATATATTTT CASSPTGKPPHSGNTIYF
TRBJ2-3 NA TRBD2 TRBV6-4 TGTGCCAGCAGGGGCCCGGGACTAGCGGGAGTAGATACGCAGTATTTT CASRGPGLAGVDTQYF
TRBJ2-7 NA NA TRBV2 TGTGCCAGCAGGGGGCCAGGGACCTACGAGCAGTACTTC CASRGPGTYEQYF
TRBJ2-3 once TRBD1 TRBV7-2 TGTGCCAGCAGCTTACCCCCGGGGACAGTTGGCACAGATACGCAGTATTTT CASSLPPGTVGTDTQYF
TRBJ2-6 once TRBD1 TRBV18 TGTGCCACGGCTCGGGACAGGGCTTCCTCTGGGGCCAACGTCCTGACTTTC CATARDRASSGANVLTF
TRBJ2-2 NA NA TRBV7-9 TGTGCCAGCAGCTCGACCCTCAGGGTAGCGAACACCGGGGAGCTGTTTTTT CASSSTLRVANTGELFF